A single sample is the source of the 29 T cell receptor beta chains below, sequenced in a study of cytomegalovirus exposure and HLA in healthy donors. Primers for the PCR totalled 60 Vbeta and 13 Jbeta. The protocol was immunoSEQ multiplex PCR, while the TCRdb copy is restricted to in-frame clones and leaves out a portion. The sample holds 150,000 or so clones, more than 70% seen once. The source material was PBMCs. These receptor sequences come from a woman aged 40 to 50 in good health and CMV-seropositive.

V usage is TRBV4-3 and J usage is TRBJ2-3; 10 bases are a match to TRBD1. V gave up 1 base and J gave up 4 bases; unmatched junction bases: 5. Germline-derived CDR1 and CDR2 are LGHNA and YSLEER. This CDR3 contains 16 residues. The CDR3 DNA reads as TGCGCCAGCAGCCAAGTCTGGACAGGGGGGTCAGATACGCAGTATTTT. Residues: CASSQVWTGGSDTQYF.

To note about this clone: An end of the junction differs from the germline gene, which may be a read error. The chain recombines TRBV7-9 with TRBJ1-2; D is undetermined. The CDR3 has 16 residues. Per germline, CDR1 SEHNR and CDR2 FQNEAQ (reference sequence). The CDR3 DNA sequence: TGTTCCAGCAGCTTAGCTGGCCTGATGCAACGCAATGGCTACACCTTC. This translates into CSSSLAGLMQRNGYTF.

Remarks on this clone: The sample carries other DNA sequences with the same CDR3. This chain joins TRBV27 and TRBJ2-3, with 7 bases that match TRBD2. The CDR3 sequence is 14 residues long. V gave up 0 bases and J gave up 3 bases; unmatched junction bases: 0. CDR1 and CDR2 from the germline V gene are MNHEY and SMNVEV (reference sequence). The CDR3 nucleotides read TGTGCCAGCAGTTTATCGGGAGGGACAGATACGCAGTATTTT. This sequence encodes CASSLSGGTDTQYF.

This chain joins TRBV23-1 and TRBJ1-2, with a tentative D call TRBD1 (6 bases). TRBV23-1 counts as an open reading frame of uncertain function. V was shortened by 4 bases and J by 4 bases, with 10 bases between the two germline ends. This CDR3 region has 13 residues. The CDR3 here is CASSPDRSYGYTF. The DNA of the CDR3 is TGCGCCAGCAGTCCCGACAGGAGCTATGGCTACACCTTC.

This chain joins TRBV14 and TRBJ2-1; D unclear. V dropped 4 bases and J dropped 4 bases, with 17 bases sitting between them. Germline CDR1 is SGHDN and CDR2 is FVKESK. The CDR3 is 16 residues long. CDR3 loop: CASSRRAAVLYNEQFF. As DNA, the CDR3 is TGTGCCAGCAGCCGGAGAGCTGCAGTCCTTTACAATGAGCAGTTCTTC.

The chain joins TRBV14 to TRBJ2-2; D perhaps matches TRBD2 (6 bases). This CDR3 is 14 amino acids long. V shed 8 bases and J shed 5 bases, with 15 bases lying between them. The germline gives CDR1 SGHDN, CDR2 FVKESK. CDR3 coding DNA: TGTGCCAGCGCGGGGCCACTTGTGACCGGGGAGCTGTTTTTT. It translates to CASAGPLVTGELFF.

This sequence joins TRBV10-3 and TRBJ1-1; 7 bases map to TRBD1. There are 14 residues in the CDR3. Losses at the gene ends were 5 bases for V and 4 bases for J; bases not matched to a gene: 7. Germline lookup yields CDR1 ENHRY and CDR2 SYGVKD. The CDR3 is CAISREQGITEAFF. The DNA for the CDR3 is TGTGCCATCAGTAGAGAACAGGGGATCACTGAAGCTTTCTTT.

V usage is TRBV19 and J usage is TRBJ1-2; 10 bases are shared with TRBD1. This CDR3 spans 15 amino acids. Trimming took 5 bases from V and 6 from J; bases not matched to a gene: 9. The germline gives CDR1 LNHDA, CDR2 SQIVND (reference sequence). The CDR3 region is CASSVGTGEWNGYTF. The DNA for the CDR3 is TGTGCCAGTAGTGTCGGGACAGGGGAATGGAATGGCTACACCTTC.

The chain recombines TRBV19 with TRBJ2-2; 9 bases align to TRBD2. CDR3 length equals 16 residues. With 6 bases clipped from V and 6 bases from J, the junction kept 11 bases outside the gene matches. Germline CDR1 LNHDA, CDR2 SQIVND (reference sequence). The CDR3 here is CASSRGSGRRSGELFF. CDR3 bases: TGTGCCAGTAGCAGGGGTAGCGGGAGACGTTCCGGGGAGCTGTTTTTT.

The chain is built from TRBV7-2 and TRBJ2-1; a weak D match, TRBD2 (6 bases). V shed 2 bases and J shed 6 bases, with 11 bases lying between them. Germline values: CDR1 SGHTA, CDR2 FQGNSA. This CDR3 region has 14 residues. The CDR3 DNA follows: TGTGCCAGCAGCTTAAACCAGGGAGGCAATGAGCAGTTCTTC. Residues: CASSLNQGGNEQFF.

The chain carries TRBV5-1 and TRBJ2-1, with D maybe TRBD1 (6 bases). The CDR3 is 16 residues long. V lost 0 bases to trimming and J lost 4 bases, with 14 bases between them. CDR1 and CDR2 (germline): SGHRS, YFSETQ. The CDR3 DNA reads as TGCGCCAGCAGCTTGGTGGCTCAGGGGTCATACAATGAGCAGTTCTTC. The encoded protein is CASSLVAQGSYNEQFF.

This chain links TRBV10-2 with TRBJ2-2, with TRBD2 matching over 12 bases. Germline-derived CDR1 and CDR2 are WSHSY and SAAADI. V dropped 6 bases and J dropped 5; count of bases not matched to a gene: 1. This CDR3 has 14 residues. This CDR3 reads CASRGTSGTGELFF. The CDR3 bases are TGCGCCAGCAGGGGGACTAGCGGGACCGGGGAGCTGTTTTTT.

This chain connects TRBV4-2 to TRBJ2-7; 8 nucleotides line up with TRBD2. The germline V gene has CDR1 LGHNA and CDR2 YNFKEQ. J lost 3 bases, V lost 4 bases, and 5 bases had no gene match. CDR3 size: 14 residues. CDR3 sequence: CASSPLAGLYEQYF. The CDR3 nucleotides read TGTGCCAGCAGCCCCTTAGCGGGACTCTACGAGCAGTACTTC.

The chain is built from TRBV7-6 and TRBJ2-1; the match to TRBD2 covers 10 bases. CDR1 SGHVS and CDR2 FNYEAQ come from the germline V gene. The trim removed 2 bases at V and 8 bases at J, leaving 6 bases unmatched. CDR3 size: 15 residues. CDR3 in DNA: TGTGCCAGCAGCTTACTAGCGGGAGTTTTCGATGAGCAGTTCTTC. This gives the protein CASSLLAGVFDEQFF.

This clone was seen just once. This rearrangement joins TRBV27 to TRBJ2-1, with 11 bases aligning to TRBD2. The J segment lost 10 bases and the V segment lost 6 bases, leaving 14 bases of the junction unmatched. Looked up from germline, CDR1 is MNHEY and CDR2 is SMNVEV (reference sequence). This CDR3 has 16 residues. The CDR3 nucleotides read TGTGCCAGCAGCCGTATTAGCGGGAGGGCCGGCGGCGAGCAGTTCTTC. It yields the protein CASSRISGRAGGEQFF.

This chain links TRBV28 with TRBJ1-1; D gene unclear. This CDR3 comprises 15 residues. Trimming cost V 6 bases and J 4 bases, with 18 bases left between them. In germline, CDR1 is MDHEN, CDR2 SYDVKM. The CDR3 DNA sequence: TGTGCCAGCAGATCCTCTGGAGGGAAGTTCACTGAAGCTTTCTTT. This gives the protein CASRSSGGKFTEAFF.

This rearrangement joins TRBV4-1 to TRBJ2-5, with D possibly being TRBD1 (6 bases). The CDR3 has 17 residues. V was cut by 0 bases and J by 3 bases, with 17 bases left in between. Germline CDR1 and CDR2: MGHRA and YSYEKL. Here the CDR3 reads CASSQDYRTGWKETQYF. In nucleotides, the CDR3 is TGCGCCAGCAGCCAAGATTATCGCACAGGGTGGAAAGAGACCCAGTACTTC.

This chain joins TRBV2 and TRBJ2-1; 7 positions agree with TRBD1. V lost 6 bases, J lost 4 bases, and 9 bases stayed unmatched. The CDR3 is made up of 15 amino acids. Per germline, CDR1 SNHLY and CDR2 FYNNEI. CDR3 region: CASSGDSPAYNEQFF. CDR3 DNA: TGTGCCAGCAGCGGGGACAGCCCTGCGTACAATGAGCAGTTCTTC. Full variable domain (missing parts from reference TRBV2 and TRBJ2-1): EPEVTQTPSHQVTQMGQEVILRCVPISNHLYFYWYRQILGQKVEFLVSFYNNEISEKSEIFDDQFSVERPDGSNFTLKIRSTKLEDSAMYFCASSGDSPAYNEQFFGPGTRLTVL.

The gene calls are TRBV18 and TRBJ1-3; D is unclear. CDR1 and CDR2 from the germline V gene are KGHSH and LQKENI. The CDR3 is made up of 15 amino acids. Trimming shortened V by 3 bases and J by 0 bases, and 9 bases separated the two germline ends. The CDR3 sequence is CASSPLASSGNTIYF. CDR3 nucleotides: TGTGCCAGCTCACCGTTGGCTTCCTCTGGAAACACCATATATTTT.

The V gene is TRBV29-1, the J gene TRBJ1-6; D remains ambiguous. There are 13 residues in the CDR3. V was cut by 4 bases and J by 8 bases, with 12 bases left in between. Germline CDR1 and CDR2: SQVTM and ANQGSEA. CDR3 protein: CSVARELDSPLHF. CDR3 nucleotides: TGCAGCGTTGCGCGGGAGTTAGATTCACCCCTCCACTTT.

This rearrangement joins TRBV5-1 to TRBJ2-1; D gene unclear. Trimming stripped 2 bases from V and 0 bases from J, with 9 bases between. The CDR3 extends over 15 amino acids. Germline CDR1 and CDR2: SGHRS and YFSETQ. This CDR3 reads CASSFSPGSYNEQFF. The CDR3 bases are TGCGCCAGCAGCTTTTCCCCGGGCTCCTACAATGAGCAGTTCTTC.

The CDR3 loop is CASSSHGTSGDTQYF. The CDR3 DNA sequence: TGTGCCAGCAGCTCGCATGGGACTAGCGGCGATACGCAGTATTTT. The gene calls are TRBV7-2 and TRBJ2-3; 11 nucleotides align to TRBD2. With V trimmed by 4 bases and J by 6 bases, 6 bases remained unmatched. In germline, CDR1 is SGHTA, CDR2 FQGNSA. The CDR3 spans 15 residues.

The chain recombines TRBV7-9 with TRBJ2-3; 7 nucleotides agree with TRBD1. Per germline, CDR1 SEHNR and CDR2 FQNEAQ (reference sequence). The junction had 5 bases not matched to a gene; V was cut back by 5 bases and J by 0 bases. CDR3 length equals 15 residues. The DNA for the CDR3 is TGTGCCAGCAGCCTGTGGACAGGTAGCACAGATACGCAGTATTTT. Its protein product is CASSLWTGSTDTQYF.

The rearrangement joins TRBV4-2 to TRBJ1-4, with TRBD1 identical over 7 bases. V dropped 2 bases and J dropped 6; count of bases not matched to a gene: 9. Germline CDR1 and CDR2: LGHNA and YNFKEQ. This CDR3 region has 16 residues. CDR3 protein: CASSQNNRGLDEKLFF. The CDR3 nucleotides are TGTGCCAGCAGCCAAAATAACAGGGGTTTGGATGAAAAACTGTTTTTT.

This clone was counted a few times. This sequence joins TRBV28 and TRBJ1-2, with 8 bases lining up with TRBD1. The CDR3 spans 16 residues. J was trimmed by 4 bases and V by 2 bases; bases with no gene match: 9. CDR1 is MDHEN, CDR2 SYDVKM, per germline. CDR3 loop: CASSLASGGYGYGYTF. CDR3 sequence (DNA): TGTGCCAGCAGTTTAGCCTCAGGGGGCTACGGCTATGGCTACACCTTC.

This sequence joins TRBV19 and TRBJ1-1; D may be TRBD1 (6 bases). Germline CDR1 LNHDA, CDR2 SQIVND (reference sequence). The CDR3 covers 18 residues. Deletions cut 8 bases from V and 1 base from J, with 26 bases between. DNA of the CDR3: TGTGCCAGTCATAGTTTAGATCCAGCGGACAGCTGGAACACTGAAGCTTTCTTT. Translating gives CASHSLDPADSWNTEAFF.

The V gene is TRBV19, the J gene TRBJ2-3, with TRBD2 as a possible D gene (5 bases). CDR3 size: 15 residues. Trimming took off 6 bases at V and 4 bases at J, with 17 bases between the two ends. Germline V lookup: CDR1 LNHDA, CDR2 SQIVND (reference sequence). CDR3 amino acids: CASSFRDFGADTQYF. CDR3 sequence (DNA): TGTGCCAGTAGCTTCCGGGATTTCGGTGCAGATACGCAGTATTTT.

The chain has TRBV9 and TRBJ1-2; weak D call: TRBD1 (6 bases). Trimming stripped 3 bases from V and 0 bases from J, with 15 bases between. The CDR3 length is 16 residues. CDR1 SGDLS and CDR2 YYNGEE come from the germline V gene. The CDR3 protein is CASSGGTPLANYGYTF. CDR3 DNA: TGTGCCAGCAGCGGTGGGACACCCCTTGCTAACTATGGCTACACCTTC.

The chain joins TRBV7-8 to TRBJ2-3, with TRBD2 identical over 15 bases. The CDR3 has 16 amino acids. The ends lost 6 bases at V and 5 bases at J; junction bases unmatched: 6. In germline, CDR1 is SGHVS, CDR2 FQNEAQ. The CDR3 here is CASRSGTSGRLDTQYF. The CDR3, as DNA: TGTGCCAGCAGATCCGGGACTAGCGGGAGGCTAGATACGCAGTATTTT.